This T cell receptor beta chain stems from a study of shared T cell receptors in the human thymus. This table comes from immunoSEQ multiplex PCR, and its TCRdb copy is limited to in-frame clones, with some not included. The sample lists about 380,000 clones, 95% occurring once. Per germline, CDR1 MDHEN and CDR2 SYDVKM. CDR3 length: 16 amino acids. Trimming shortened V by 3 bases and J by 4 bases, and 15 bases separated the two germline ends. Sequenced: thymocytes. The TCR sequence derives from a human donor. V and J are TRBV28 and TRBJ2-2; D is perhaps TRBD1 (6 bases). CDR3 DNA sequence: TGTGCCAGCAGTTTCTTCAGGCAGGGGCTCACCGGGGAGCTGTTTTTT. Translated, it gives CASSFFRQGLTGELFF.